This T cell receptor (beta chain) was identified in a study of blood T cells in healthy people across ages. Next came a second PCR, run for about 6 to 11 cycles, which used a sample-barcoded 5' primer along with a J-beta primer mix. Every individual sample yielded 2.5 million or more paired-end reads (each containing CDR3). TCRdb passed the 5' RACE reads through MiXCR, listing each CDR3 protein once. The data hold more than 900,000 distinct CDR3 sequences, with under 30% observed a single time. This sample also appeared in a second study, on T cells of mothers and their children. As that study records: Study donors consisted of a few healthy Caucasian mothers and their six children. Biologically related mothers and children overlapped slightly more than unrelated pairs, a non-significant difference.

The source material was blood. The sequence was obtained from a girl aged 2-10 years in good health.

The CDR3 here is CASSGVPHDEQYF. CDR3 DNA sequence: TGTGCCAGCAGCGGCGTCCCCCACGACGAGCAGTACTTC. V gene TRBV9 combines with J gene TRBJ2-7; D call uncertain. This CDR3 is 13 amino acids long. V was shortened by 3 bases and J by 5 bases, with 12 bases between the two germline ends. The germline gives CDR1 SGDLS, CDR2 YYNGEE. The full variable domain, with the rest looked up from reference TRBV9 and TRBJ2-7, is DSGVTQTPKHLITATGQRVTLRCSPRSGDLSVYWYQQSLDQGLQFLIQYYNGEERAKGNILERFSAQQFPDLHSELNLSSLELGDSALYFCASSGVPHDEQYFGPGTRLTVT.